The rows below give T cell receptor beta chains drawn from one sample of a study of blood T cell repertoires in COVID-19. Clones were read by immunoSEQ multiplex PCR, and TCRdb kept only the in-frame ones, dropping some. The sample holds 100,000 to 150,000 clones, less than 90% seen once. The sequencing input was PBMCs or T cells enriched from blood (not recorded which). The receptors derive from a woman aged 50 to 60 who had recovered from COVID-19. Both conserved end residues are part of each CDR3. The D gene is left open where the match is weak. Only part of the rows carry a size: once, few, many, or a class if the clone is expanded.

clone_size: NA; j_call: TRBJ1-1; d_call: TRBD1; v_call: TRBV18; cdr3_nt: TGTGCCAGCTCCAGGGGGACGGAGAACACTGAAGCTTTCTTT; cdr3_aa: CASSRGTENTEAFF
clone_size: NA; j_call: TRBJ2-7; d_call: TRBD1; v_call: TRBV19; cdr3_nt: TGTGCCAGTAGTGACCGGGACAGGTACCCCTACGAGCAGTACTTC; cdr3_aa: CASSDRDRYPYEQYF
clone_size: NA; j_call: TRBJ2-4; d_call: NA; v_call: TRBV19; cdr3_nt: TGTGCCAGTAGTCGTAAGGAGAGAATAGCCAAAAACATTCAGTACTTC; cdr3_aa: CASSRKERIAKNIQYF
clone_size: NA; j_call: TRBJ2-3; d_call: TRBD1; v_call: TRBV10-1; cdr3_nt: TGCGCCAGCAGTGGGGAACAGGGGGTAGGAACAGATACGCAGTATTTT; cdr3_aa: CASSGEQGVGTDTQYF
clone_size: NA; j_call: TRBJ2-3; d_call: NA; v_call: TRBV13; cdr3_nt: TGTGCCAGCAGCTTAGTAGCTAGCACAGATACGCAGTATTTT; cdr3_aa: CASSLVASTDTQYF
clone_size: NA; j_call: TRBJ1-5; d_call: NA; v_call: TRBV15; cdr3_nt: TGTGCCACCAGCATGGAAGTGGACAATTATCAGCCCCAGCATTTT; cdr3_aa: CATSMEVDNYQPQHF
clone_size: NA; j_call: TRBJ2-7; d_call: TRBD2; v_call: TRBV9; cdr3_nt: TGTGCCAGCAGCCCCTACCCGGGACTAGAAATGGACGAGCAGTACTTC; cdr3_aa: CASSPYPGLEMDEQYF
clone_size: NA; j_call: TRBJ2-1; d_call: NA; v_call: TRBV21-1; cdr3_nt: TGTGCCAGCAGCAAGGTAGGACAGGGGGGGAATGAGCAGTTCTTC; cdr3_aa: CASSKVGQGGNEQFF
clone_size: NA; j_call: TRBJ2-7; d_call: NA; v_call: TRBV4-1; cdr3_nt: TGCGCCAGCAGCCAAGGGCGGGGAACCAGCTACGAGCAGTACTTC; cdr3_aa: CASSQGRGTSYEQYF
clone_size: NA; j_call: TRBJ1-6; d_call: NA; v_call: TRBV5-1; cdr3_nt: TGCGCCAGCAGCTTGGATCCGTTTAATTCACCCCTCCACTTT; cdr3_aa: CASSLDPFNSPLHF
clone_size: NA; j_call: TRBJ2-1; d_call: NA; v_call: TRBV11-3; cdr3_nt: TGTGCCAGCAGCCTCGACTCCAATGAGCAGTTCTTC; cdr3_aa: CASSLDSNEQFF
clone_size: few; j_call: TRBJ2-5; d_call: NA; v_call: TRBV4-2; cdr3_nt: TGTGCCAGCAGCCAAGATGAGAGGGCTGGGGAGACCCAGTACTTC; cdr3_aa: CASSQDERAGETQYF
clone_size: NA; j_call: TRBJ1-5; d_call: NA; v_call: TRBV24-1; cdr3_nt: TGTGCCACCAGTGGCGGGACCGGTCCTGATAGCAATCAGCCCCAGCATTTT; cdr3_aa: CATSGGTGPDSNQPQHF
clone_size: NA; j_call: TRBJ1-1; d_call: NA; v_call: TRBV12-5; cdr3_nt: TGTGCTAGTGGTTTGGGTCAGGGCTTCGGCACTGAAGCTTTCTTT; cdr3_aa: CASGLGQGFGTEAFF
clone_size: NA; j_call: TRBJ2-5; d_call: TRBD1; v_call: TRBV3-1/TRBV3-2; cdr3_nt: TGTGCCAGCAGCATTGGGACAGGGAGTGGAGAGACCCAGTACTTC; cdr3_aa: CASSIGTGSGETQYF
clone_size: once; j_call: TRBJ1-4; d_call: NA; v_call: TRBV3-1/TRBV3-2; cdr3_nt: TGTGCCAGCAGCCCCCAGGGGCTCGCAACTAATGAAAAACTGTTTTTT; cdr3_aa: CASSPQGLATNEKLFF
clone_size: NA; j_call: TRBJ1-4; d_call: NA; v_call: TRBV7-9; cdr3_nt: TGTGCCAGCAGCTACGACAGCCCTACAACTAATGAAAAACTGTTTTTT; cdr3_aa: CASSYDSPTTNEKLFF
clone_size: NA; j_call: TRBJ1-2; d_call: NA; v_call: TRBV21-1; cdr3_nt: TGTGCCAGCAGCAAAGCGCTGGGGGGATGGTATGGCTACACCTTC; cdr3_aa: CASSKALGGWYGYTF
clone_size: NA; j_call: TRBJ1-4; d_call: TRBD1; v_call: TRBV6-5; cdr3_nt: TGTGCCAGCAGAAGGGGGCAACCTAATGAAAAACTGTTTTTT; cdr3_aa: CASRRGQPNEKLFF
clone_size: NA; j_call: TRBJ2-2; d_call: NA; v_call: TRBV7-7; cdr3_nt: TGTGCTAGCAGCTTAGAGGAGGTAACCGGGGAGCTGTTTTTT; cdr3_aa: CASSLEEVTGELFF
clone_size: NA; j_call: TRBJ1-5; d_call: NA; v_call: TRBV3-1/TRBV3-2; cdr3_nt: TGTGCCAGCAGCCAAAACCCAACAGGCGGGGAGGCGCCCCAGCATTTT; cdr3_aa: CASSQNPTGGEAPQHF
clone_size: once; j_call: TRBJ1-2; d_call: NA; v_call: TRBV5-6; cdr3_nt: TGTGCCAGCAGCTTGGCAGGGAACTATGGCTACACCTTC; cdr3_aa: CASSLAGNYGYTF
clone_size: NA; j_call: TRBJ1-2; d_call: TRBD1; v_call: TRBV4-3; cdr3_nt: TGCGCCAGCAGCCAAGATTCACAGGGGCTAGGCTATGGCTACACCTTC; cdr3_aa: CASSQDSQGLGYGYTF
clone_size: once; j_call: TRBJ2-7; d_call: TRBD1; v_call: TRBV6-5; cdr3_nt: TGTGCCAGCAGAGAGACAGGGGGCGGCTACGAGCAGTACTTC; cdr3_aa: CASRETGGGYEQYF
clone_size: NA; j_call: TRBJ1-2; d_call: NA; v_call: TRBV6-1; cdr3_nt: TGTGCCAGCAGTGAAGCCCCCGGCAGGGCGGACGGCTACACCTTC; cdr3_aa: CASSEAPGRADGYTF
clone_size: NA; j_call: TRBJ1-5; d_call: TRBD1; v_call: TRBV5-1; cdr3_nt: TGCGCCAGCAGCTTGGCCGGGACAGTTGGGCAGCCCCAGCATTTT; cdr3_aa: CASSLAGTVGQPQHF
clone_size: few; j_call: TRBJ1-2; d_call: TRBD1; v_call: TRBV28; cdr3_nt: TGTGCCAGCAGTGGGACAGTAAACTATGGCTACACCTTC; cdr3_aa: CASSGTVNYGYTF
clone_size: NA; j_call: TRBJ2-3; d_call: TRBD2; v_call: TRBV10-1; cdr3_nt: TGCGCCAGCAGTGAAAGTAGCGGGGGCCACAGCACAGATACGCAGTATTTT; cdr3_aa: CASSESSGGHSTDTQYF
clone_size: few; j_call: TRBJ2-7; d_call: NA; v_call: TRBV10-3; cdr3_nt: TGTGCCATCAGTGAGTCGACTGGTACATACGAGCAGTACTTC; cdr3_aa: CAISESTGTYEQYF
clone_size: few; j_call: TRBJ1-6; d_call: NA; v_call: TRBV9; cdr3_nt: TGTGCCAGCACCGCCAGAGCGGGGGCGGATTCACCCCTCCACTTT; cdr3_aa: CASTARAGADSPLHF
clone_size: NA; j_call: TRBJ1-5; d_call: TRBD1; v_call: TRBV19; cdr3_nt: TGTGCCAGTACCCCGGACAGGGGAGCTGGCAATCAGCCCCAGCATTTT; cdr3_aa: CASTPDRGAGNQPQHF
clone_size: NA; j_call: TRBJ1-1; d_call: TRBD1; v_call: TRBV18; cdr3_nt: TGTGCCAGCTCACCCGGGACAGGGAGGGTTGAAGCTTTCTTT; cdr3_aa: CASSPGTGRVEAFF
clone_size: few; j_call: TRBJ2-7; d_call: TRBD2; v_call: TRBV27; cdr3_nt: TGTGCCAGCAGTTCGGGACTAGCCCCCGAGCAGTACTTC; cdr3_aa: CASSSGLAPEQYF
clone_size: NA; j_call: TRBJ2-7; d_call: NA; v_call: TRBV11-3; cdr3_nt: TGTGCCAGCAGCTTCCCCCAGGGGGGACCCTACGAGCAGTACTTC; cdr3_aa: CASSFPQGGPYEQYF
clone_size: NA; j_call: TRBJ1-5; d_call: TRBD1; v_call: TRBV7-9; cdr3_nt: TGTGCCAGCAGCTTTTCGTCAGGGGGTCAGCCCCAGCATTTT; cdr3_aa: CASSFSSGGQPQHF
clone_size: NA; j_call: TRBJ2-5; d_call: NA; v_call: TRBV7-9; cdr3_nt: TGTGCCAGCAGCAAACAACAGGTGTACCAAGAGACCCAGTACTTC; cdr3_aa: CASSKQQVYQETQYF
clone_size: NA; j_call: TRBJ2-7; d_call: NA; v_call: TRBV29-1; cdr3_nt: TGCAGCGTTCGAACAGGGTCCTCCTACGAGCAGTACTTC; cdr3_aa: CSVRTGSSYEQYF
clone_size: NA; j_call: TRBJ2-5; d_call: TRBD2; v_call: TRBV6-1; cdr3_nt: TGTGCCAGCAGTGGATGGACTAGCGATACTAAAGAGACCCAGTACTTC; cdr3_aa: CASSGWTSDTKETQYF
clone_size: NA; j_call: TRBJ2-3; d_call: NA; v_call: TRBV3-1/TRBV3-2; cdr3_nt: TGTGCCAGCAGCCAAGCGGTAACAGCATTCACAGATACGCAGTATTTT; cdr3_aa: CASSQAVTAFTDTQYF
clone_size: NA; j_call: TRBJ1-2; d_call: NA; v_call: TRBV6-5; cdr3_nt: TGTGCCAGCAGTTACTCGGGGGGGACCTATGGCTACACCTTC; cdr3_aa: CASSYSGGTYGYTF
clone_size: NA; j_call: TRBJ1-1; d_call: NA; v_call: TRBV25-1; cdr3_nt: TGTGCCAGCAGTGAATACGGAGGCGGCACTGAAGCTTTCTTT; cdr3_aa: CASSEYGGGTEAFF
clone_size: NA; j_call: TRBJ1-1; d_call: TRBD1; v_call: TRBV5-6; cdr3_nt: TGTGCCAGCAGCTTGGCCAGGGGGGCCACTGAAGCTTTCTTT; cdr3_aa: CASSLARGATEAFF
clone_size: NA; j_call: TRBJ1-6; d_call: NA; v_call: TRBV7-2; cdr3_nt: TGTGCCAGCAGCTTGCAGGGGCAGACATTCTCCTATAATTCACCCCTCCACTTT; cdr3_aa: CASSLQGQTFSYNSPLHF
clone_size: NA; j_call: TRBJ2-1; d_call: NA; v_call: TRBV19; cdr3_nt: TGTGCCAGTAATGCGGGTTCCTACAATGAGCAGTTCTTC; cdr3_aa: CASNAGSYNEQFF
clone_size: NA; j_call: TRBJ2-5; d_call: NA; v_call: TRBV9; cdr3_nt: TGTGCCAGCAGCGTAGTAGGGGGGGCTGGGGAGACCCAGTACTTC; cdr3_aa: CASSVVGGAGETQYF
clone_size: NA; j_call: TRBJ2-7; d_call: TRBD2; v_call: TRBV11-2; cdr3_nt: TGTGCCAGCAGCTTAGTAGGGCTAGCGGGAGGCTACGAGCAGTACTTC; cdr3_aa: CASSLVGLAGGYEQYF
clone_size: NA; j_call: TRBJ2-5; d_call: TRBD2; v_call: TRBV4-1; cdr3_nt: TGCGCCAGCAGCCAACAACTCCCCGGCGGGGGGTACGAAGAGACCCAGTACTTC; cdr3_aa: CASSQQLPGGGYEETQYF
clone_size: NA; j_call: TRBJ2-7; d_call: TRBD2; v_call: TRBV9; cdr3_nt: TGTGCCAGCAGCATCGGACTAGCGGGGGCCGAGCAGTACTTC; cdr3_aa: CASSIGLAGAEQYF
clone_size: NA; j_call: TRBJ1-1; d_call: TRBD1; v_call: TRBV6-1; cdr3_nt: TGTGCCAGCAGTGAAGCGACAGGGGTTACTGAAGCTTTCTTT; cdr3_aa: CASSEATGVTEAFF
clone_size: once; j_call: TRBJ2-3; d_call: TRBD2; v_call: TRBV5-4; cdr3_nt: TGTGCCAGCAGCCTCAAAGTGGGAGCGGGGGGGACAGATACGCAGTATTTT; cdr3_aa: CASSLKVGAGGTDTQYF